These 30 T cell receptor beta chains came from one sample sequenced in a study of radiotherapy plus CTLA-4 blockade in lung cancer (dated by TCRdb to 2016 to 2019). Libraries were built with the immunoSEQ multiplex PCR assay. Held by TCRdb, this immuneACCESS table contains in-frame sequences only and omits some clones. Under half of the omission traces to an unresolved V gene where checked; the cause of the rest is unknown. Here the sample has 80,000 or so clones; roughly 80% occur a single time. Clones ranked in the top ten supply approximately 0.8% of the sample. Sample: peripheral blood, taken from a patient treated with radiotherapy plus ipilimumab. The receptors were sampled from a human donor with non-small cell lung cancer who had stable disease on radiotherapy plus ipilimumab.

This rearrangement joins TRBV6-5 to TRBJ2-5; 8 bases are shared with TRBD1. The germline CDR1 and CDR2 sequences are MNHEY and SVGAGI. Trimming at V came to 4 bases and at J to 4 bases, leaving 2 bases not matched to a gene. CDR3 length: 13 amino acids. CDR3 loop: CASSSDRGETQYF. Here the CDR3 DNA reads TGTGCCAGCAGTTCCGACAGGGGAGAGACCCAGTACTTC.

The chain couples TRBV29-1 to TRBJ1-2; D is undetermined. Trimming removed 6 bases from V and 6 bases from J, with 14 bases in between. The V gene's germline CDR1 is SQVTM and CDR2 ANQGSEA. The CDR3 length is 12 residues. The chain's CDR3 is CSVSKGRDGYTF. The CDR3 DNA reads TGCAGCGTATCGAAGGGTAGAGATGGCTACACCTTC.

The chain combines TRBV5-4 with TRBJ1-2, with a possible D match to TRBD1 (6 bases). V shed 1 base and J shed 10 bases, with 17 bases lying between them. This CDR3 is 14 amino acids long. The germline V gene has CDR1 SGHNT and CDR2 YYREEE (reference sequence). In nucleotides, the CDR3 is TGTGCCAGCAGCTTGAGGGGGGGAAAGGCCCACTACACCTTC. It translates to CASSLRGGKAHYTF.

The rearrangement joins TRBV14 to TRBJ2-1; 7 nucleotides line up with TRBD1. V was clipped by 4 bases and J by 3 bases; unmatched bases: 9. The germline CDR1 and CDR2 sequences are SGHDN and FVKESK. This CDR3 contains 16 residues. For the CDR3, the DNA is TGTGCCAGCAGCCCCCCGGGAAGGGGGCACTACAATGAGCAGTTCTTC. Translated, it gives CASSPPGRGHYNEQFF.

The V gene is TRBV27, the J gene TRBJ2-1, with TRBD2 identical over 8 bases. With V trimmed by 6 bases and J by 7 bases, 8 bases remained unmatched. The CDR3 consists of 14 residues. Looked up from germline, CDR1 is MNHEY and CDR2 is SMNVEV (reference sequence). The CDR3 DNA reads TGTGCCAGCAGGGGGGGACTAGGCGTTAATGAGCAGTTCTTC. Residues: CASRGGLGVNEQFF.

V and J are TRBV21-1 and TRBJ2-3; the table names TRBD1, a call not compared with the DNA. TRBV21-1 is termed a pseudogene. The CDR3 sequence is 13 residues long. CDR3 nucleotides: TGTGCCAGTTTTACAGGGGGCACAGATACGCAGTATTTT. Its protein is CASFTGGTDTQYF.

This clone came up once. This CDR3 is CASSIQRPTEAFF. For the CDR3, the DNA is TGTGCCAGTAGTATACAAAGGCCCACTGAAGCTTTCTTT. The rearrangement links TRBV19 to TRBJ1-1, with D unclear. V gave up 2 bases and J gave up 4 bases, with 8 bases separating them. Germline CDR1 and CDR2: LNHDA and SQIVND (reference sequence). The CDR3 sequence is 13 residues long.

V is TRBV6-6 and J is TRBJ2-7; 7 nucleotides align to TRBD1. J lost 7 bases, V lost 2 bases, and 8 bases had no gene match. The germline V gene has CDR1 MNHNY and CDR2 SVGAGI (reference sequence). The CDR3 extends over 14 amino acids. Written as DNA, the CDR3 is TGTGCCAGCAGTTACAGCCCAGGGGGTACGGAGCAGTACTTC. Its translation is CASSYSPGGTEQYF.

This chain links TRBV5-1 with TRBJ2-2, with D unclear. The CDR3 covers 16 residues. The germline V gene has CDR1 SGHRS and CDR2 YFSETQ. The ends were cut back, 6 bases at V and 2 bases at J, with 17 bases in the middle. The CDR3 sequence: CASTPRETVNTGELFF. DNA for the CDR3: TGCGCCAGCACCCCCCGAGAGACGGTTAACACCGGGGAGCTGTTTTTT.

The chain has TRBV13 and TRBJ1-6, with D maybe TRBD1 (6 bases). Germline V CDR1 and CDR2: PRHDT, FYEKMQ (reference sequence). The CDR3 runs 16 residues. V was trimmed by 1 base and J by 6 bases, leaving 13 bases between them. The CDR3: CASSLERGGFNSPLHF. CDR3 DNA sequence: TGTGCCAGCAGCTTAGAGAGGGGGGGCTTTAATTCACCCCTCCACTTT.

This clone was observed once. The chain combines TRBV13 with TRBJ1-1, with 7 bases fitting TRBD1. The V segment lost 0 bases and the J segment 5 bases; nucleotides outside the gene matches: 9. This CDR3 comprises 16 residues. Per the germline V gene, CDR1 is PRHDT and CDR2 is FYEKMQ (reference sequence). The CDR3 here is CASSLGTTGIGTEAFF. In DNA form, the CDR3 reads TGTGCCAGCAGCTTAGGTACGACAGGGATTGGAACTGAAGCTTTCTTT.

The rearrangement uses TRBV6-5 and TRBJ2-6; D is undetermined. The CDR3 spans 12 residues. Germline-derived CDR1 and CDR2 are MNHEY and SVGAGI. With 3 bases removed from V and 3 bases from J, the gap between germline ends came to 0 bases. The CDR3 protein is CASSYGANVLTF. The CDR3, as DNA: TGTGCCAGCAGTTATGGGGCCAACGTCCTGACTTTC.

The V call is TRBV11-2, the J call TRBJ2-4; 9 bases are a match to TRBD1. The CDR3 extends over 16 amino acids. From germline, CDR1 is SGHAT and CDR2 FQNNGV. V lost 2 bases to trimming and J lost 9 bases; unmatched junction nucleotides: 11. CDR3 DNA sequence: TGTGCCAGCAGCTTACCGCCCGGACAGGGGAGGGGCATTCAGTACTTC. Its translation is CASSLPPGQGRGIQYF.

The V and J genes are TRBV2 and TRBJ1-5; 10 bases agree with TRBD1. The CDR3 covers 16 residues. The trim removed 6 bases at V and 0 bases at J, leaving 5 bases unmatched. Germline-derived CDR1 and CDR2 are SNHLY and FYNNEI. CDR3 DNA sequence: TGTGCCAGCAGCCCATGGGACAGGGGTAGCAATCAGCCCCAGCATTTT. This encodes CASSPWDRGSNQPQHF.

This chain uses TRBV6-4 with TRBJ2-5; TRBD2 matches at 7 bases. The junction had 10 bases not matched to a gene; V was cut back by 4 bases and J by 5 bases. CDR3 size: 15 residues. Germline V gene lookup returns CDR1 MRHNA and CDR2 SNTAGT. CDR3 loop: CASSVTPGGEETQYF. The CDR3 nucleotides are TGTGCCAGCAGTGTGACCCCGGGGGGTGAGGAGACCCAGTACTTC.

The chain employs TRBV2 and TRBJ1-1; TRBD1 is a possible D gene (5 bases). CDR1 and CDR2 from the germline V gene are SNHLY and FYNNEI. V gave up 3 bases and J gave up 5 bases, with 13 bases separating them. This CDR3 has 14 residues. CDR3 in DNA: TGTGCCAGCAGTGAGGGACGGGGGAGAACTGAAGCTTTCTTT. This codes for CASSEGRGRTEAFF. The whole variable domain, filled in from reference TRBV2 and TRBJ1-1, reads EPEVTQTPSHQVTQMGQEVILRCVPISNHLYFYWYRQILGQKVEFLVSFYNNEISEKSEIFDDQFSVERPDGSNFTLKIRSTKLEDSAMYFCASSEGRGRTEAFFGQGTRLTVV.

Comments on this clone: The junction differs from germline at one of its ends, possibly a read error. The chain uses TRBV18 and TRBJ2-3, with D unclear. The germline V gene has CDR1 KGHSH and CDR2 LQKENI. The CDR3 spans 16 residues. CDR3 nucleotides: TGTGCCAGCTCCCCACTTGGACCTTCTAGTATAGATACGCAGTATTTT. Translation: CASSPLGPSSIDTQYF.

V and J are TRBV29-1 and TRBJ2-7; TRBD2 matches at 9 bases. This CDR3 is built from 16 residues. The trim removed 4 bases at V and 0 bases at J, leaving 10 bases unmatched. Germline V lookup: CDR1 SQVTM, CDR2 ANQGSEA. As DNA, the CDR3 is TGCAGCGTTGGCAGTCAAGCGGGAGGCATCTCCTACGAGCAGTACTTC. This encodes CSVGSQAGGISYEQYF.

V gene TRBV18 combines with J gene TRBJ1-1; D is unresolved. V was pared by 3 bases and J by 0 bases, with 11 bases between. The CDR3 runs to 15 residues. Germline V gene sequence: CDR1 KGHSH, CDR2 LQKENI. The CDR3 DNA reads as TGTGCCAGCTCACCCCTAGAGGGTATGAACACTGAAGCTTTCTTT. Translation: CASSPLEGMNTEAFF.

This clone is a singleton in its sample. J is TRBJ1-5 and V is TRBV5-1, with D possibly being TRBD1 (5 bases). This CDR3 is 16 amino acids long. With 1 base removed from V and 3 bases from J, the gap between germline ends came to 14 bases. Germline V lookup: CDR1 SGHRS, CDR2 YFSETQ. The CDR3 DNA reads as TGCGCCAGCAGCTTGACAGGCGATACGTTCAATCAGCCCCAGCATTTT. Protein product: CASSLTGDTFNQPQHF.

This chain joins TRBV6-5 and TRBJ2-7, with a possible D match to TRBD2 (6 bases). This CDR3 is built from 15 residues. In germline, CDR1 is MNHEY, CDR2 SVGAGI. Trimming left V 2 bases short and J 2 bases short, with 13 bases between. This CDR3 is CASSYRRAGTYEQYF. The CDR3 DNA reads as TGTGCCAGCAGTTACCGGAGGGCCGGTACCTACGAGCAGTACTTC.

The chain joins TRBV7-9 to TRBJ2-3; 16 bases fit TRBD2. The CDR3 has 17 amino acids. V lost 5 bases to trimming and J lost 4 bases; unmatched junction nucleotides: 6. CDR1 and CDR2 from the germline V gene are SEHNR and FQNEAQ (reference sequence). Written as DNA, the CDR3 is TGTGCCAGCAGCGATACCGGGACTAGCGGGAGGGCAGATACGCAGTATTTT. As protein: CASSDTGTSGRADTQYF.

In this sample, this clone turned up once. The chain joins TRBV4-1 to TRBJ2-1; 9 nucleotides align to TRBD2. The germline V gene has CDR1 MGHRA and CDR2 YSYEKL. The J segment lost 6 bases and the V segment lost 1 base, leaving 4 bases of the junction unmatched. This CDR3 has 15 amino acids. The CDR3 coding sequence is TGCGCCAGCAGCCAAGGCCTAGCGGGGTTCAATGAGCAGTTCTTC. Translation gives CASSQGLAGFNEQFF.

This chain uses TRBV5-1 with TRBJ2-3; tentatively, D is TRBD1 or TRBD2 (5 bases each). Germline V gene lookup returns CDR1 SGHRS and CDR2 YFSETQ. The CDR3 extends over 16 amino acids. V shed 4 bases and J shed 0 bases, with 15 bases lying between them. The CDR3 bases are TGCGCCAGCAGCGGGGGACGGGGACCTAGCACAGATACGCAGTATTTT. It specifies CASSGGRGPSTDTQYF.

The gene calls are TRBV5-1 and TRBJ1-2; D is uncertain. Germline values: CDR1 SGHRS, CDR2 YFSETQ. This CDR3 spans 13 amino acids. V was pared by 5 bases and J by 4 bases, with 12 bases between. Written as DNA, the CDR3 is TGCGCCAGCAGTGACGGGCCGAGCTATGGCTACACCTTC. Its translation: CASSDGPSYGYTF. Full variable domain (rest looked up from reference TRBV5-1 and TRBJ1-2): KAGVTQTPRYLIKTRGQQVTLSCSPISGHRSVSWYQQTPGQGLQFLFEYFSETQRNKGNFPGRFSGRQFSNSRSEMNVSTLELGDSALYLCASSDGPSYGYTFGSGTRLTVV.

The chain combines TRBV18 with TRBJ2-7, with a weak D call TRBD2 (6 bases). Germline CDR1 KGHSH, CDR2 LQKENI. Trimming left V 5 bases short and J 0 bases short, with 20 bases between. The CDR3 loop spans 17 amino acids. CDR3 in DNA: TGTGCCAGCTCAACTATCACACGTGCGGGAACCTCCTACGAGCAGTACTTC. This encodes CASSTITRAGTSYEQYF.

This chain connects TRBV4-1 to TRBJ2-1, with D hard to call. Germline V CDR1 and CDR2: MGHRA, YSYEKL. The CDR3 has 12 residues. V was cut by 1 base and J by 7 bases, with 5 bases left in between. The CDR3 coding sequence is TGCGCCAGCAGCCAAGTGAGGAATGAGCAGTTCTTC. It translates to CASSQVRNEQFF.

The CDR3 region is CASSPHEGNTEAFF. The CDR3 nucleotides read TGTGCCAGCTCCCCGCACGAAGGGAACACTGAAGCTTTCTTT. J is TRBJ1-1 and V is TRBV18; D is undetermined. The V and J ends lost 6 bases and 1 base respectively, with 12 bases between them. Germline-derived CDR1 and CDR2 are KGHSH and LQKENI. This CDR3 is built from 14 residues.

The CDR3 here is CASSLKGSVETQYF. As DNA, the CDR3 is TGTGCCAGCAGTTTGAAAGGTTCGGTAGAGACCCAGTACTTC. This chain connects TRBV28 to TRBJ2-5; no reliable D call. Trimming pared 3 bases from V and 4 bases from J, leaving 12 bases between. The CDR3 extends over 14 amino acids. Germline values: CDR1 MDHEN, CDR2 SYDVKM. The full variable domain, completed using reference TRBV28 and TRBJ2-5, is DVKVTQSSRYLVKRTGEKVFLECVQDMDHENMFWYRQDPGLGLRLIYFSYDVKMKEKGDIPEGYSVSREKKERFSLILESASTNQTSMYLCASSLKGSVETQYFGPGTRLLVL.

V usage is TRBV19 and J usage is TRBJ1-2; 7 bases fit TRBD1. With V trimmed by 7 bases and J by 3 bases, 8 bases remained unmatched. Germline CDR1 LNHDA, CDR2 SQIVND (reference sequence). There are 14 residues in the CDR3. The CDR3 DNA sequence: TGTGCCAGTATTAGACAGGGTATGGACTATGGCTACACCTTC. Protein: CASIRQGMDYGYTF.